Listed below are T cell receptor beta chains from one sample, sequenced in a study of regulatory T cells in long-lasting Graves disease. TCRdb used MiXCR to reprocess the multiplex PCR reads, holding one entry per CDR3 protein. The table has over 500,000 distinct CDR3 sequences, about 16% seen once. The same data also contributed to another study, on T cells in Graves' hyperthyroidism and ophthalmopathy.

The sample here was peripheral blood mononuclear cells (PBMCs), taken at new diagnosis, from a patient treated with antithyroid drugs. Receptors were obtained from a woman in her thirties with Graves disease. The CDR3 runs from the conserved cysteine through the conserved F or W. D genes are given only for firm matches. Clone size is shown for a subset of rows, as once, few, many or a class of expanded clone.

.,TRBV12-3/TRBV12-4,TRBJ2-4,many,TGTGCCAGCAGTTTACAATCTCGGGGGAACATTCAGTACTTC,CASSLQSRGNIQYF
.,TRBV18,TRBJ2-1,.,TGTGCCAGCTCACCATTGGGGGCCACGGGGTTTGCTGAGCAGTTCTTC,CASSPLGATGFAEQFF
.,TRBV20-1,TRBJ2-5,few,TGCAGTGCTAGTAAGCTGGCCCCTATAGGGGAGACCCAGTACTTC,CSASKLAPIGETQYF
.,TRBV11-2,TRBJ2-3,once,TGTGCCAGCAGAAGTCTCGATACGCAGTATTTT,CASRSLDTQYF
TRBD1,TRBV2,TRBJ1-1,many,TGTGCCAGATCGACCACAGGGGGCGACGAAGCTTTCTTT,CARSTTGGDEAFF
TRBD2,TRBV29-1,TRBJ2-1,few,TGCAGCGGGACTAGCGGATCCTACAATGAGCAGTTCTTC,CSGTSGSYNEQFF
.,TRBV30,TRBJ1-5,few,TGTGCCTGGAGTCTGGGGGTTGGCAATCAGCCCCAGCATTTT,CAWSLGVGNQPQHF
TRBD1,TRBV2,TRBJ1-5,many,TGTGCCAGCAACAGGGGCCTCGAGGGTCAGCCCCAGCATTTT,CASNRGLEGQPQHF
TRBD1,TRBV6-1,TRBJ1-1,many,TGTGCCAGCGCTGAGACGTTACTAGGGGGCGAGGCTTTCTTT,CASAETLLGGEAFF
TRBD2,TRBV19,TRBJ2-1,.,TGTGCCAGTAGTATGAACCGAGCGGGAAGCTCCTACAATGAGCAGTTCTTC,CASSMNRAGSSYNEQFF
.,TRBV12-3/TRBV12-4,TRBJ2-6,many,TGTGCCAGCATGTCCGTAACCGGGGCCAACGTCCTGACTTTC,CASMSVTGANVLTF
TRBD2,TRBV5-1,TRBJ2-1,.,TGCGCCAGCAGCTTCGGACTAGCGGGAGTTCTGGATGAGCAGTTCTTC,CASSFGLAGVLDEQFF
.,TRBV9,TRBJ2-2,.,TGTGCCAGCAGGGAAGAACGGACCACCGGGGAGCTGTTTTTT,CASREERTTGELFF
TRBD1,TRBV6-1,TRBJ1-2,many,TGTGCCAGCAGGAGAGGGACAGGGGTGCACTACACCTTC,CASRRGTGVHYTF
.,TRBV2,TRBJ2-4,few,TGTGCCAGCAGTGTCCCTGGGTCTGCTGGGGCCAAAAACATTCAGTACTTC,CASSVPGSAGAKNIQYF
TRBD1,TRBV29-1,TRBJ2-2,.,TGCAGCGGTACAGGACAGGGGGCATCGAGCACCGGGGAGCTGTTTTTT,CSGTGQGASSTGELFF
.,TRBV28,TRBJ2-7,few,TGTGCCAGTGTCCGGGACGGTACCGTCTACGAGCAGTACTTC,CASVRDGTVYEQYF
TRBD2,TRBV20-1,TRBJ2-1,many,TGCAGTGCTAGAGTACCGGGACTAGCGTTCGATGAGCAGTTCTTC,CSARVPGLAFDEQFF
TRBD1,TRBV11-2,TRBJ2-7,few,TGTGCCAGCAGCGGCCGGGACAGGGCCCCCTACGAGCAGTACTTC,CASSGRDRAPYEQYF
.,TRBV6-2/TRBV6-3,TRBJ2-3,few,TGTGCCAGCAGGGAGACAGTGTACACAGATACGCAGTATTTT,CASRETVYTDTQYF
.,TRBV6-5,TRBJ2-7,many,TGTGCCAGCAGTTACAGGTGGAGGGGTGGCTACGAGCAGTACTTC,CASSYRWRGGYEQYF
.,TRBV25-1,TRBJ2-5,.,TGTGCCAGCAGCCCTTGGCGGCAAGAGACCCAGTACTTC,CASSPWRQETQYF
TRBD1,TRBV19,TRBJ1-2,.,TGTGCCAGTAGCACTCATGGGACAGACTATGGCTACACCTTC,CASSTHGTDYGYTF
TRBD2,TRBV2,TRBJ2-3,many,TGTGCCAGCAGTGAGAGAGGAGTAGCGGGAGGTCGGATGAGAACAGATACGCAGTATTTT,CASSERGVAGGRMRTDTQYF
TRBD1,TRBV12-3/TRBV12-4,TRBJ1-1,many,TGTGCCAGCAGGCGGACAGGGAAGAACACTGAAGCTTTCTTT,CASRRTGKNTEAFF
TRBD1,TRBV18,TRBJ1-4,.,TGTGCCAGCTCATCGAGGACAGGTCGAGAAAAACTGTTTTTT,CASSSRTGREKLFF
TRBD2,TRBV7-2,TRBJ2-5,.,TGTGCCAGCAGTTTAGACAGATCGCGGGGGTTGGAGACCCAGTACTTC,CASSLDRSRGLETQYF
TRBD2,TRBV10-3,TRBJ2-7,few,TGTGCCATCAGAGAAACTAGCGGGACCTACGAGCAGTACTTC,CAIRETSGTYEQYF
.,TRBV6-5,TRBJ1-2,many,TGTGCCAGCAGTTACGCAGGCTCGAGGGAAAACAGCTACACCTTC,CASSYAGSRENSYTF
.,TRBV7-2,TRBJ1-5,.,TGTGCCAGCAGCTTAAACGATAAGAAAACTAGCAATCAGCCCCAGCATTTT,CASSLNDKKTSNQPQHF
TRBD1,TRBV6-1,TRBJ2-7,many,TGTGCCAGCAGTCCCTTATCAGGGGGTAGAACCTACGAGCAGTACTTC,CASSPLSGGRTYEQYF
TRBD1,TRBV7-9,TRBJ1-2,many,TGTGCCAGCAGCGTGACAGGGACGGGCTACACCTTC,CASSVTGTGYTF
.,TRBV20-1,TRBJ2-5,many,TGCAGTGCGGTACTGAGGGAAACCCAGTACTTC,CSAVLRETQYF
.,TRBV9,TRBJ2-7,.,TGTGCCAGCAGCGTAGTTCCCGGAAGCGAGCAGTACTTC,CASSVVPGSEQYF
.,TRBV6-5,TRBJ2-5,.,TGTGCCAGCAGTTATCACAGGAAAGCGGACGGGGAGACCCAGTACTTC,CASSYHRKADGETQYF
.,TRBV27,TRBJ1-1,many,TGTGCCAGCAGCCTACAGGATGTGAACACTGAAGCTTTCTTT,CASSLQDVNTEAFF
TRBD1,TRBV6-5,TRBJ2-7,.,TGTGCCAGCAGTTCCGGGACAGGTTCCTGCGAGCAGTACTTC,CASSSGTGSCEQYF
TRBD2,TRBV28,TRBJ2-7,many,TGTGCCAGCAGTCCCGGACTAGCGGGAGATTACGAGCAGTACTTC,CASSPGLAGDYEQYF
.,TRBV6-1,TRBJ2-2,.,TGTGCCAGCAGTCGCGCCGGGCCTGCCAAGATCGCGAACACCGGGGAGCTGTTTTTT,CASSRAGPAKIANTGELFF
TRBD1,TRBV28,TRBJ2-7,few,TGTGCCAGCGGACCGGACAGGGCCCTTACCTACGAGCAGTACTTC,CASGPDRALTYEQYF
.,TRBV7-9,TRBJ1-4,.,TGTGCCAGCAGTCGACCCTCGGACGCCCATGAAAAACTGTTTTTT,CASSRPSDAHEKLFF
.,TRBV20-1,TRBJ1-1,.,TGCAGTGCTAGGGACTCCGGGGGAGCTAACACTGAAGCTTTCTTT,CSARDSGGANTEAFF
.,TRBV2,TRBJ2-5,many,TGTGCCAGCAGTGTCGAGAGCGGCCAAGAGACCCAGTACTTC,CASSVESGQETQYF
.,TRBV28,TRBJ1-5,many,TGTGCCAGCAGTTTTGGGCAGGGGAATCAGCCCCAGCATTTT,CASSFGQGNQPQHF
.,TRBV2,TRBJ2-1,many,TGTGCCAGCAGGAGAGGGACAGGGGTTAGCGGGAGGACCTACAATGAGCAGTTCTTC,CASRRGTGVSGRTYNEQFF
.,TRBV6-1,TRBJ1-2,many,TGTGCCAGCAGTGGGGACTTACAGATCTATGGCTACACCTTC,CASSGDLQIYGYTF
.,TRBV27,TRBJ2-1,many,TGTGCCAGCAGTTTGGGCGGGATCCCGGTCCGGGAGCAGTTCTTC,CASSLGGIPVREQFF
TRBD1,TRBV3-1,TRBJ2-7,.,TGTGCCAGCAGCCAAGATAGGGGGCCCTCCGAGCAGTACTTC,CASSQDRGPSEQYF
TRBD2,TRBV2,TRBJ2-7,many,TGTGCCAGCTGGGCGGGAGATAATCCGGAGCAGTACTTC,CASWAGDNPEQYF
TRBD1,TRBV20-1,TRBJ2-5,.,TGCAGTCCGGGACAGGGCAAGACCCAGTACTTC,CSPGQGKTQYF
.,TRBV30,TRBJ2-3,few,TGTGCCTGGAGTTCGGACAGAAATACGCAGTATTTT,CAWSSDRNTQYF
TRBD2,TRBV7-9,TRBJ2-1,.,TGTGCCAGCAGGGAAACTAGCGGCAACTCCTACAATGAGCAGTTCTTC,CASRETSGNSYNEQFF
TRBD1,TRBV11-1,TRBJ2-5,.,TGTGCCAGCAGCGGTCTGACAGGGTCAGAGACCCAGTACTTC,CASSGLTGSETQYF